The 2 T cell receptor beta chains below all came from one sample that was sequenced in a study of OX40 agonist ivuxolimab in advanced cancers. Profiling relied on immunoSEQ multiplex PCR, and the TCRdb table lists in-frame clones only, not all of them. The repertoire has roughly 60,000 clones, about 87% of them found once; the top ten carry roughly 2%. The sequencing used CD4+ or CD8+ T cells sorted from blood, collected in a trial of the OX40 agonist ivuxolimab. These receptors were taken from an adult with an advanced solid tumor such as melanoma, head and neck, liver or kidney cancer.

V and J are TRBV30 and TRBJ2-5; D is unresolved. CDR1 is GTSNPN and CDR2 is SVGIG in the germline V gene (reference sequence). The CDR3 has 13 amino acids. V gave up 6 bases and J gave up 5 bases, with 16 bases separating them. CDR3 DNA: TGTGCCTGCCGGTCCTGGAGTGGGGAGACCCAGTACTTC. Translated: CACRSWSGETQYF.

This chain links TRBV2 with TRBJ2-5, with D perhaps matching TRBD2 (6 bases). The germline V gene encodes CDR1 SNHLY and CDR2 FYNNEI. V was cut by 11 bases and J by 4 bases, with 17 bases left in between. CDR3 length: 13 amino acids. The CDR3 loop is CAWRNRGGETQYF. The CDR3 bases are TGTGCCTGGCGGAACCGGGGAGGAGAGACCCAGTACTTC.